This T cell receptor beta chain was sequenced for a study of cytomegalovirus exposure and HLA in healthy donors. PCR primers comprised 60 Vbeta and 13 Jbeta primers. Method: immunoSEQ multiplex PCR; TCRdb's copy keeps in-frame clones and lacks some. Counted here are more than 200,000 clones, 75% to 80% occurring once; the ten biggest clones make up around 1.9%. Comments on this clone: The target antigen is unknown.

General study findings and limits: Productive rates of about 87% or about 30% were seen for most TCR beta V segments in an earlier analysis. Later analysis associated a missense DCLRE1C variant with TCR beta V- and J-gene trimming. Among TCR sequences, most were rare, though some public TCRs appeared in many donors.

This clonotype originated in a male donor in good health and CMV-seronegative. Material for sequencing was PBMCs.

The CDR3 protein is CASSLSRGATGELFF. CDR3 sequence (DNA): TGTGCCAGCAGCTTATCTCGGGGGGCCACCGGGGAGCTGTTTTTT. The rearrangement uses TRBV7-9 and TRBJ2-2; D possibly corresponds to TRBD2 (7 bases). The V gene lost 2 bases and the J gene lost 4 bases, with 11 bases spanning the gap. The CDR3 runs to 15 residues. Per the germline V gene, CDR1 is SEHNR and CDR2 is FQNEAQ (reference sequence).